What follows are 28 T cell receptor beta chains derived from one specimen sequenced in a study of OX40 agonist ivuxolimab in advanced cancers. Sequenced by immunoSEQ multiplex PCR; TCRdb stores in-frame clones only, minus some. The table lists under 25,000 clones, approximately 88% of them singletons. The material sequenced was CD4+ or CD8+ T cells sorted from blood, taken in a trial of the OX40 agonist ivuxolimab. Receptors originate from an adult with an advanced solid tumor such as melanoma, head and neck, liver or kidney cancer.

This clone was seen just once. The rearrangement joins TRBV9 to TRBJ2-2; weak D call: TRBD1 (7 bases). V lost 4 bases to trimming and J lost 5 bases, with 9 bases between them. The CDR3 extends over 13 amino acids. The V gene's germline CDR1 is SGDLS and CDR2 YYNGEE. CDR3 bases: TGTGCCAGCAGCCCAGGGGGGACCGGGGAGCTGTTTTTT. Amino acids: CASSPGGTGELFF.

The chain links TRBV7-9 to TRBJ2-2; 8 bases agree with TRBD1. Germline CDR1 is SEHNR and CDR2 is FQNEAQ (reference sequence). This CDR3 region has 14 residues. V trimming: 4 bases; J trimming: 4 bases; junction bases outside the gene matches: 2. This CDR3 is CASSSGGITGELFF. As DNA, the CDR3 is TGTGCCAGCAGCTCAGGGGGCATCACCGGGGAGCTGTTTTTT.

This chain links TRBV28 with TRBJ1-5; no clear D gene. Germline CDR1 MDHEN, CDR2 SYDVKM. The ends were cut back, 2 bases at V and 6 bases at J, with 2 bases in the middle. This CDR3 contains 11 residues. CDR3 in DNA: TGTGCCAGCAGTTTAGGTCAGCCCCAGCATTTT. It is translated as CASSLGQPQHF.

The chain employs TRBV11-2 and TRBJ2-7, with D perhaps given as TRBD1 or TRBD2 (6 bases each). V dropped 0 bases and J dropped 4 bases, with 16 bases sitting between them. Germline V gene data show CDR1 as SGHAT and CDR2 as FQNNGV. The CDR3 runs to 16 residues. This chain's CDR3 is CASSLDTGGGLYEQYF. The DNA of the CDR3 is TGTGCCAGCAGCTTAGATACGGGTGGGGGGCTGTACGAGCAGTACTTC.

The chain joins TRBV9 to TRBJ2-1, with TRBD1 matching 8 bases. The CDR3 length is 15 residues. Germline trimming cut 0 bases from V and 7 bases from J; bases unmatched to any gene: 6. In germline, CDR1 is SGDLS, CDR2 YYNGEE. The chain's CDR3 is CASSVERTGRNEQFF. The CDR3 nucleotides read TGTGCCAGCAGCGTAGAAAGGACAGGGCGAAATGAGCAGTTCTTC.

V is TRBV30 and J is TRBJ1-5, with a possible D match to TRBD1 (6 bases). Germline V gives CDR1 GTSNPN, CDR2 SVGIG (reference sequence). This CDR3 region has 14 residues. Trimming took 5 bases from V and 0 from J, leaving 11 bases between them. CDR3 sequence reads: CAWGTGYSNQPQHF. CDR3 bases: TGTGCCTGGGGAACAGGGTATAGCAATCAGCCCCAGCATTTT.

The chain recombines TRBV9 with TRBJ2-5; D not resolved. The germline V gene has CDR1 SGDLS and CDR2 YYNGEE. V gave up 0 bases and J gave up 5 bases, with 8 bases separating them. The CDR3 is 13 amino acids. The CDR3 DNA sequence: TGTGCCAGCAGCGTAGGGCGTTGGGAGACCCAGTACTTC. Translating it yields CASSVGRWETQYF.

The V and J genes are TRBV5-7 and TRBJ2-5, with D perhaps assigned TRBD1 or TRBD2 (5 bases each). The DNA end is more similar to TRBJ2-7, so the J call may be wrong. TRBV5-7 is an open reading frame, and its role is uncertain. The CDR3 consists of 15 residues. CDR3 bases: TGTGCCAGCTTAAATTCGTATTCGGGGCCCTACGAGCAGTACTTC. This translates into CASLNSYSGPYEQYF.

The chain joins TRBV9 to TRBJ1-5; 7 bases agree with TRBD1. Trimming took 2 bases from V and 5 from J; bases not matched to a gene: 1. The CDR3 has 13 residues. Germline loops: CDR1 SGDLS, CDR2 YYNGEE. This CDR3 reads CASSVGTDQPQHF. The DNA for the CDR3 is TGTGCCAGCAGCGTCGGGACAGATCAGCCCCAGCATTTT.

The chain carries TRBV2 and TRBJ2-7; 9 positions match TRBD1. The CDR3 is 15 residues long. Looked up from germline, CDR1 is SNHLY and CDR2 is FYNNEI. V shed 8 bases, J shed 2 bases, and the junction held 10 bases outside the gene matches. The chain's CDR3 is CASWAFTGGAYEQYF. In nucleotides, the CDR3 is TGTGCCAGCTGGGCGTTTACAGGGGGCGCCTACGAGCAGTACTTC.

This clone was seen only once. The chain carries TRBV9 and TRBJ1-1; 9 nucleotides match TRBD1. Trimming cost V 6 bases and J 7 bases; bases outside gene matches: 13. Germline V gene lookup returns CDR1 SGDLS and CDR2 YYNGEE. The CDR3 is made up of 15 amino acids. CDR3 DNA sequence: TGTGCCAGCACGGGGAGGCGGGGGACAGGGTATGAAGCTTTCTTT. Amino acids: CASTGRRGTGYEAFF.

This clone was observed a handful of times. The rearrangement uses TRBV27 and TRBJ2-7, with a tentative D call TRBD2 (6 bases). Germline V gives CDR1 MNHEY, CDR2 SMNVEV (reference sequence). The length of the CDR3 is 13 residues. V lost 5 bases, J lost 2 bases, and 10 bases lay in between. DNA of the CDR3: TGTGCCAGCAGTGGTGGGAGGACCTACGAGCAGTACTTC. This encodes CASSGGRTYEQYF.

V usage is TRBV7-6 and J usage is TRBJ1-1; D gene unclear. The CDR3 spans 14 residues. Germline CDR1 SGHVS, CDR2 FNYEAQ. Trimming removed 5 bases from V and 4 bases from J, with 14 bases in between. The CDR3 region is CASSPLDESTEAFF. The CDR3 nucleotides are TGTGCCAGCAGCCCCCTCGACGAGAGCACTGAAGCTTTCTTT.

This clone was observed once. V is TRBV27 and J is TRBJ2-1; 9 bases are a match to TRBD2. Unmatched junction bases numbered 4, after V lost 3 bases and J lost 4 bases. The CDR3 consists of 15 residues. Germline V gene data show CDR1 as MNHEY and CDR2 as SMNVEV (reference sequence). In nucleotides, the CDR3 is TGTGCCAGCAGTTTCATAGCGGGAGCTTACAATGAGCAGTTCTTC. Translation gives CASSFIAGAYNEQFF.

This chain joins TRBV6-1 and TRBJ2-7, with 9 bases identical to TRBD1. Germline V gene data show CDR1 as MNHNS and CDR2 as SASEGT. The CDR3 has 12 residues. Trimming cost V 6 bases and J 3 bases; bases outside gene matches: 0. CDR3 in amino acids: CASRDRGYEQYF. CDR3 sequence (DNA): TGTGCCAGCAGGGACAGGGGCTACGAGCAGTACTTC.

CDR3 DNA sequence: TGTGCCAGCAGGGACTATGGCTACACCTTC. The encoded protein is CASRDYGYTF. This rearrangement joins TRBV6-5 to TRBJ1-2; D unclear. The germline V gene has CDR1 MNHEY and CDR2 SVGAGI. Trimming removed 6 bases from V and 3 bases from J, with 2 bases in between. The CDR3 consists of 10 residues.

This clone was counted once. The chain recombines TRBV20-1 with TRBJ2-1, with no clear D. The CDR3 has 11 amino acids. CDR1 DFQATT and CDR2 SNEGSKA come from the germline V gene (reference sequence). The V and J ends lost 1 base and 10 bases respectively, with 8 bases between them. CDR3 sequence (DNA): TGCAGTGCTAGAGCTAAAGGCGAGCAGTTCTTC. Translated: CSARAKGEQFF.

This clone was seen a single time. The CDR3 bases are TGTGCCAGCAGCTTAGCACCGGGCGGTGGTAATGAGCAGTTCTTC. As protein: CASSLAPGGGNEQFF. The chain uses TRBV7-9 and TRBJ2-1; D is unclear. Trimming stripped 0 bases from V and 7 bases from J, with 13 bases between. Per germline, CDR1 SEHNR and CDR2 FQNEAQ (reference sequence). This CDR3 region has 15 residues.

CDR3 sequence (DNA): TGTGCCAGCAGCTCGCAAGCGGACTCCCTCTCGGCCTACGAGCAGTACTTC. Translated: CASSSQADSLSAYEQYF. The chain is built from TRBV21-1 and TRBJ2-7; the table's TRBD2 call for D was not verified on the DNA. TRBV21-1 is termed a pseudogene. CDR3 length equals 17 residues.

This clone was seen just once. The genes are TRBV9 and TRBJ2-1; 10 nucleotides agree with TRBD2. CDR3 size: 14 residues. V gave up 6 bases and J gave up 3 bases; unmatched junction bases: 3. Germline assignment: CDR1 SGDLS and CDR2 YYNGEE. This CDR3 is CASNPSGGYNEQFF. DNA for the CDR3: TGTGCCAGCAATCCTAGCGGGGGCTACAATGAGCAGTTCTTC.

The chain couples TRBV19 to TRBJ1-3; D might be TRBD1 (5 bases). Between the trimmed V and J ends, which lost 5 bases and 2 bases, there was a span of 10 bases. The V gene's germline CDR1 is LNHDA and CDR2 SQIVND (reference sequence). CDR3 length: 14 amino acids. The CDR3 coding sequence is TGTGCCAGTAGTCCCGGGGCGCCTGGAAACACCATATATTTT. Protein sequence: CASSPGAPGNTIYF. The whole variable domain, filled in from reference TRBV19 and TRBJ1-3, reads DGGITQSPKYLFRKEGQNVTLSCEQNLNHDAMYWYRQDPGQGLRLIYYSQIVNDFQKGDIAEGYSVSREKKESFPLTVTSAQKNPTAFYLCASSPGAPGNTIYFGEGSWLTVV.

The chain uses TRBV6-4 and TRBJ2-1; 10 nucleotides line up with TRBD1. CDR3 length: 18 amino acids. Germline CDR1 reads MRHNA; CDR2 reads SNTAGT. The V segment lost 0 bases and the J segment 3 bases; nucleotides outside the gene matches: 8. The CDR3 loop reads CASSDSMVRTGGYNEQFF. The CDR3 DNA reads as TGTGCCAGCAGTGACTCGATGGTACGGACAGGGGGCTACAATGAGCAGTTCTTC.

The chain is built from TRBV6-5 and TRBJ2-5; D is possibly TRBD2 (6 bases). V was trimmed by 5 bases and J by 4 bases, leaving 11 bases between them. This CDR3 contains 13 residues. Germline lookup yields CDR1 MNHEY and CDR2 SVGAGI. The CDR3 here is CASSPIGGETQYF. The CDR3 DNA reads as TGTGCCAGCAGTCCAATCGGGGGAGAGACCCAGTACTTC.

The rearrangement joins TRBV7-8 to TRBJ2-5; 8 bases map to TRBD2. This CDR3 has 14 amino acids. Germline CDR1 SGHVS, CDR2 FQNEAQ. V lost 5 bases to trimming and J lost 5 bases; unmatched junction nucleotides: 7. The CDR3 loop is CASSHRGGWETQYF. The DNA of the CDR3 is TGTGCCAGCAGCCACCGGGGGGGCTGGGAGACCCAGTACTTC. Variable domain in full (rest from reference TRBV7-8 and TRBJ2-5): GAGVSQSPRYKVAKRGQDVALRCDPISGHVSLFWYQQALGQGPEFLTYFQNEAQLDKSGLPSDRFFAERPEGSVSTLKIQRTQQEDSAVYLCASSHRGGWETQYFGPGTRLLVL.

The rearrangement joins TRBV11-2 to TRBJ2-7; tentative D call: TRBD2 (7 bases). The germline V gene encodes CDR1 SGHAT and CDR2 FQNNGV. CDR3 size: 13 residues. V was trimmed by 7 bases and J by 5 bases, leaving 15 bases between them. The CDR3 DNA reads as TGTGCCAGCAAATTCGGGGGGCAAAACGAGCAGTACTTC. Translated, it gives CASKFGGQNEQYF.

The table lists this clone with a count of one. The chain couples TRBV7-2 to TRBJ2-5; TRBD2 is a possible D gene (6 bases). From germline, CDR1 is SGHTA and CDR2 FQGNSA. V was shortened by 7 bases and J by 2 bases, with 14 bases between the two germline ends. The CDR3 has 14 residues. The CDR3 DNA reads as TGTGCCAGCACCCAGGGTGCGGGACAAGAGACCCAGTACTTC. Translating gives CASTQGAGQETQYF. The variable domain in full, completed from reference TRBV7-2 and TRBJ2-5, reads GAGVSQSPSNKVTEKGKDVELRCDPISGHTALYWYRQSLGQGLEFLIYFQGNSAPDKSGLPSDRFSAERTGGSVSTLTIQRTQQEDSAVYLCASTQGAGQETQYFGPGTRLLVL.

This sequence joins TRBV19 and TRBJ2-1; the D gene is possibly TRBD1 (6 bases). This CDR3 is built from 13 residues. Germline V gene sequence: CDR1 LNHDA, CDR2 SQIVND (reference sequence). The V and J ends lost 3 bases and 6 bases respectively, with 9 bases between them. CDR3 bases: TGTGCCAGTAGTATCAGGGGACCCAATGAGCAGTTCTTC. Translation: CASSIRGPNEQFF.

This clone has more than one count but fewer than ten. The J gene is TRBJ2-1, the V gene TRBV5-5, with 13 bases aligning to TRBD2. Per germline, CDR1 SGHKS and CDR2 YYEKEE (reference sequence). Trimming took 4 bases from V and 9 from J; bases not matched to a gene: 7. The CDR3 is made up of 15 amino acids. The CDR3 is CASSPWTSGSLEQFF. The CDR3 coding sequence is TGTGCCAGCAGCCCATGGACTAGCGGGAGTCTTGAGCAGTTCTTC.